These T cell receptor beta chains were read from a single sample in a study of T-cell memory formation after mild COVID-19. TCRdb called the 5' RACE reads again in MiXCR, with one record for every CDR3 protein. The sample has around 500,000 distinct CDR3 sequences, about 18% seen once. Sequencing input: PBMCs or a T cell subset sorted from them (not recorded which). The receptors shown here come from an adult woman who had mild COVID-19 (a few samples of this study predate the infection). Cell type and time point are not known. The CDR3 runs from the conserved cysteine through the conserved F or W. The order of the fields is J gene, V gene, CDR3 length, CDR3 protein.

TRBJ2-7	TRBV4-1	16	CASSQAFAGGYAEQYF
TRBJ2-5	TRBV12-3/TRBV12-4	15	CASSDPGQGKETQYF
TRBJ2-7	TRBV6-6	17	CASSYPKSGLRSYEQYF
TRBJ2-7	TRBV20-1	14	CSARGGEDYGEQYF
TRBJ2-1	TRBV7-9	11	CASSLLWEQFF
TRBJ2-2	TRBV6-6	15	CASRESGTNTGELFF
TRBJ2-5	TRBV29-1	16	CSAEGGLASGWETQYF
TRBJ2-5	TRBV5-1	16	CASSFLEKTSGETQYF
TRBJ2-1	TRBV7-2	13	CASSLGGGTVLFF
TRBJ2-1	TRBV15	16	CATSTGLAGVENEQFF
TRBJ1-4	TRBV2	14	CASIYRADNEKLFF
TRBJ2-1	TRBV9	16	CASSVELAGTYNEQFF
TRBJ1-5	TRBV27	17	CASSPGQLPYSNQPQHF
TRBJ2-7	TRBV5-1	15	CASSYETGNRHEQYF
TRBJ1-3	TRBV12-3/TRBV12-4	15	CASSQSWATGNTIYF
TRBJ2-2	TRBV7-2	16	CASSLARAGVTGELFF
TRBJ2-1	TRBV4-1	17	CASSQGVLAGIYNEQFF
TRBJ2-5	TRBV7-3	15	CASSHRTRLQETQYF
TRBJ1-5	TRBV5-5	15	CASSYDSYSNQPQHF
TRBJ2-1	TRBV9	15	CASSVETGGINEQFF
TRBJ2-1	TRBV5-1	22	CASSSRSGPGLAGGPILNEQFF
TRBJ1-2	TRBV12-3/TRBV12-4	14	CASSLKGAHRGYTF
TRBJ1-2	TRBV24-1	12	CATSAQDYGYTF
TRBJ1-1	TRBV7-9	17	CASSLARQAAANTEAFF